A selection of T cell receptor beta chains follows, all from one sample in a study of Graves' ophthalmopathy and Graves' hyperthyroidism. TCRdb processed the multiplex PCR reads anew with MiXCR; each CDR3 protein has one entry. The sample has 500,000 to 600,000 distinct CDR3 sequences, about two fifths seen once. The sample consisted of peripheral blood or thyroid tissue (not recorded which). The receptor source for this set is an adult man with Graves' hyperthyroidism. Both conserved end residues are part of each CDR3. D genes are given only for firm matches. A row's size may be missing; if present it is once, few, many or a size class.

>TRBV24-1|many|TRBJ1-1|TRBD1
CATSDLKTRTGTLF
TGTGCCACCAGTGATTTGAAAACTAGGACAGGGACCCTCTTT
>TRBV4-1|many|TRBJ2-7|TRBD1
CASSHGTGAQQYF
TGCGCCAGCAGCCACGGGACAGGGGCCCAGCAGTACTTC
>TRBV3-1|once|TRBJ1-2|-
CASSQGRGEGYTF
TGTGCCAGCAGCCAAGGTCGGGGGGAAGGCTACACCTTC
>TRBV5-1|many|TRBJ1-4|-
CASSLLRGPNEKLFF
TGCGCCAGCAGCTTGCTGCGGGGGCCTAATGAAAAACTGTTTTTT
>TRBV19|many|TRBJ2-7|-
CASSIATGIYEQYF
TGTGCCAGTAGTATAGCAACGGGGATCTACGAGCAGTACTTC
>TRBV2|many|TRBJ1-4|-
CASSGGGATNEKLFF
TGTGCCAGCAGTGGGGGGGGTGCAACTAATGAAAAACTGTTTTTT
>TRBV6-5|few|TRBJ1-5|TRBD1
CASSYSLGTGGLIQPQHF
TGTGCCAGCAGTTACTCCTTAGGGACAGGGGGTTTGATTCAGCCCCAGCATTTT
>TRBV10-3|-|TRBJ2-7|TRBD2
CAIANPTSEKDEQYF
TGTGCCATCGCAAACCCTACTAGCGAGAAGGACGAGCAGTACTTC
>TRBV12-3/TRBV12-4|few|TRBJ2-1|-
CASSPFGGRIGREQFF
TGTGCCAGCAGCCCCTTTGGGGGGAGAATTGGTAGGGAGCAGTTCTTC
>TRBV24-1|-|TRBJ2-5|-
CATGDNGETQYF
TGTGCCACCGGTGATAACGGGGAGACCCAGTACTTC
>TRBV30|-|TRBJ1-3|-
CAWRENGNTIYF
TGTGCCTGGAGGGAGAATGGAAACACCATATATTTT
>TRBV12-3/TRBV12-4|-|TRBJ1-2|TRBD1
CASSRSPPGQGSGYTF
TGTGCCAGCAGCAGATCACCCCCGGGACAGGGATCAGGCTACACCTTC
>TRBV29-1|-|TRBJ1-5|TRBD1
CSVGTGINQPQHF
TGCAGCGTGGGGACAGGAATTAATCAGCCCCAGCATTTT
>TRBV2|few|TRBJ2-1|-
CASSEDEQFF
TGTGCCAGCAGTGAAGATGAGCAGTTCTTC
>TRBV29-1|many|TRBJ2-5|-
CSVGFKPERQETQYF
TGCAGCGTCGGGTTTAAGCCGGAGAGACAAGAGACCCAGTACTTC
>TRBV7-2|many|TRBJ2-7|-
CASSLRTTEQYF
TGTGCCAGCAGCCTCCGTACCACCGAGCAGTACTTC
>TRBV29-1|once|TRBJ2-7|TRBD2
CSVDGAGAREQYF
TGCAGCGTTGATGGCGCGGGAGCTCGGGAGCAGTACTTC
>TRBV10-3|-|TRBJ1-6|TRBD1
CASREGQATSPLHF
TGTGCCAGCAGAGAGGGACAGGCGACTTCACCCCTCCACTTT
>TRBV7-3|few|TRBJ2-3|-
CASSSYVLDTQYF
TGTGCCAGCAGCTCATATGTACTAGATACGCAGTATTTT
>TRBV7-9|once|TRBJ1-2|-
CASSLSGVGSYGYTF
TGTGCCAGCAGCTTATCCGGGGTAGGTAGCTATGGCTACACCTTC
>TRBV6-6|many|TRBJ2-7|TRBD1
CASSEGQGAYGEQYF
TGTGCCAGCAGTGAGGGACAGGGGGCGTATGGCGAGCAGTACTTC
>TRBV25-1|-|TRBJ1-6|-
CASSFGSSYNSPLRF
TGTGCCAGCAGTTTTGGGAGCTCCTATAATTCACCCCTCCGCTTT
>TRBV12-3/TRBV12-4|few|TRBJ2-3|-
CASSFGLGTQYF
TGTGCCAGCAGTTTTGGGTTGGGTACGCAGTATTTT
>TRBV13|-|TRBJ1-5|TRBD1
CAPKDRDCHQSQHF
TGTGCCCCCAAAGACAGGGATTGCCATCAGTCCCAGCATTTT
>TRBV10-3|many|TRBJ2-6|-
CAMSSGSGANVLTF
TGTGCCATGAGTTCGGGGTCTGGGGCCAACGTCCTGACTTTC
>TRBV19|-|TRBJ2-7|-
CASSSRFQAGVAYERYF
TGTGCCAGTAGTAGCCGTTTCCAGGCAGGAGTAGCCTACGAGCGGTACTTC
>TRBV7-2|many|TRBJ2-5|-
CASSTVGRVQETQYF
TGTGCCAGCAGCACCGTGGGACGGGTGCAAGAGACCCAGTACTTC
>TRBV24-1|many|TRBJ2-2|TRBD1
CATSDLGQRTGELFF
TGTGCCACCAGTGACCTGGGACAGAGAACCGGGGAGCTGTTTTTT
>TRBV20-1|-|TRBJ2-5|TRBD2
CSAAFAGGGNEETQYF
TGCAGCGCCGCATTTGCGGGAGGAGGGAATGAGGAGACCCAGTACTTC
>TRBV29-1|-|TRBJ1-1|-
CSGSNTDTEAFF
TGCAGCGGATCAAACACGGACACTGAAGCTTTCTTT
>TRBV5-1|once|TRBJ2-2|-
CASSLYESTGELFF
TGCGCCAGCAGCTTATATGAGTCGACCGGGGAGCTGTTTTTT
>TRBV20-1|few|TRBJ2-7|-
CSASRQQYYEQYF
TGCAGTGCTAGTAGGCAGCAGTACTACGAGCAGTACTTC
>TRBV20-1|-|TRBJ1-5|TRBD1
CSASTDRGRNQPQHF
TGCAGTGCCTCCACGGACAGGGGGCGGAATCAGCCCCAGCATTTT
>TRBV7-9|-|TRBJ2-2|TRBD1
CASSLMGQGRWAGELFF
TGTGCCAGCAGCCTAATGGGACAGGGGAGATGGGCCGGGGAGCTGTTTTTT
>TRBV6-5|-|TRBJ1-5|-
CASSDFARSNNQPQHF
TGTGCCAGCAGTGATTTCGCCAGGAGTAACAATCAGCCCCAGCATTTT
>TRBV19|few|TRBJ2-7|TRBD2
CASSPKGGSSYEQYF
TGTGCCAGTAGTCCAAAAGGCGGGAGCTCCTACGAGCAGTACTTC
>TRBV5-1|-|TRBJ2-3|-
CASSVRTDTQYF
TGCGCCAGCAGCGTCCGCACAGATACGCAGTATTTT
>TRBV10-3|-|TRBJ1-6|-
CAISSGRVYNSPLHF
TGTGCCATCAGCTCGGGCAGGGTCTATAATTCACCCCTCCACTTT
>TRBV28|few|TRBJ1-4|-
CASSLVDKGATNEKLFF
TGTGCCAGCAGTTTGGTGGACAAGGGTGCAACTAATGAAAAACTGTTTTTT
>TRBV5-6|once|TRBJ1-1|-
CASCYSPGPMTEAFF
TGTGCCAGCTGCTACTCCCCAGGTCCTATGACTGAAGCTTTCTTT
>TRBV12-3/TRBV12-4|-|TRBJ1-2|-
CASSIDRLSPYGYTF
TGTGCCAGCAGTATAGACAGGCTGAGCCCCTATGGCTACACCTTC
>TRBV30|-|TRBJ1-6|TRBD1
CAWSRRGPNSPLHF
TGTGCCTGGAGTCGCAGGGGGCCTAATTCACCCCTCCACTTT
>TRBV28|few|TRBJ1-1|TRBD1
CASRLPGQVTLEAFF
TGTGCCAGCAGGTTGCCGGGACAGGTGACTCTTGAAGCTTTCTTT
>TRBV29-1|few|TRBJ2-7|TRBD2
CSETGLADYEQYF
TGCAGCGAAACCGGACTAGCGGACTACGAGCAGTACTTC
>TRBV4-1|many|TRBJ2-7|-
CASSLGYGLYEQYF
TGCGCCAGCAGCCTGGGGTATGGACTCTACGAGCAGTACTTC
>TRBV7-2|-|TRBJ2-3|-
CASSLSLDTQYF
TGTGCCAGCAGCTTAAGCCTTGATACGCAGTATTTT
>TRBV7-6|-|TRBJ2-6|TRBD1
CASSSGWDRESGANVLTF
TGTGCCAGCAGCTCGGGATGGGACAGGGAGTCTGGGGCCAACGTCCTGACTTTC
>TRBV4-2|many|TRBJ2-7|-
CASSQSGWYEQYF
TGTGCCAGCAGCCAATCAGGGTGGTACGAGCAGTACTTC
>TRBV19|-|TRBJ1-2|TRBD1
CASTSGTATNYGYTF
TGTGCCAGTACCTCGGGGACAGCAACAAACTATGGCTACACCTTC
>TRBV20-1|many|TRBJ2-2|-
CSARGTDGELFF
TGCAGTGCTAGAGGGACAGACGGGGAGCTGTTTTTT
>TRBV5-1|-|TRBJ1-2|-
CASSLGGQLGYTF
TGCGCCAGCAGCTTGGGAGGACAGTTGGGCTACACCTTC
>TRBV20-1|-|TRBJ1-4|TRBD1
CSADPRQGADEKLFF
TGCAGTGCCGATCCCCGACAGGGGGCGGACGAAAAACTGTTTTTT
>TRBV28|few|TRBJ1-1|TRBD1
CASIQGIGAFF
TGTGCCAGCATACAGGGGATAGGAGCTTTCTTT